The 15 T cell receptor beta chains below all came from one sample that was sequenced in a study of T cell responses to AZD1222 COVID-19 vaccine. TCRdb's table, derived via immunoSEQ multiplex PCR, lists solely in-frame clones and lacks some. The profile shows tens of thousands of clones, 92% of them singletons. The sample here was peripheral blood, taken on day 0 of AZD1222 vaccination. These receptors were obtained from an adult in good health.

The chain uses TRBV4-1 and TRBJ1-5; possibly TRBD1 for D (5 bases). CDR3 length equals 18 residues. Germline-derived CDR1 and CDR2 are MGHRA and YSYEKL. V was cut by 0 bases and J by 1 base, with 16 bases left in between. The CDR3 protein is CASSQEGVGTGSNQPQHF. The CDR3 DNA follows: TGCGCCAGCAGCCAAGAAGGGGTGGGGACGGGGAGCAATCAGCCCCAGCATTTT.

The chain employs TRBV28 and TRBJ2-7; 11 bases line up with TRBD2. The V segment lost 6 bases and the J segment 5 bases; nucleotides outside the gene matches: 6. The CDR3 totals 14 residues. Germline V gives CDR1 MDHEN, CDR2 SYDVKM. The CDR3 DNA reads TGTGCCAGCAGACAGGGACTAGCGGCCGACGAGCAGTACTTC. Amino acids: CASRQGLAADEQYF.

This clone was seen only once. This chain connects TRBV9 to TRBJ2-1; D uncertain. Germline loops: CDR1 SGDLS, CDR2 YYNGEE. V was clipped by 3 bases and J by 8 bases, with 15 bases between them. The length of the CDR3 is 14 residues. CDR3 DNA sequence: TGTGCCAGCAGCGCCCCCCTTTCGCGCGATGAGCAGTTCTTC. Residues: CASSAPLSRDEQFF.

The V gene is TRBV7-2, the J gene TRBJ1-2; a weak D match, TRBD1 (6 bases). In germline, CDR1 is SGHTA, CDR2 FQGNSA. With 5 bases removed from V and 4 bases from J, the gap between germline ends came to 14 bases. This CDR3 is built from 14 residues. Written as DNA, the CDR3 is TGTGCCAGCAGCGCGCCCTCGACAGGCTATGGCTACACCTTC. Translated, it gives CASSAPSTGYGYTF.

The chain couples TRBV6-6 to TRBJ2-7; TRBD1 matches at 12 bases. This CDR3 comprises 13 residues. Looked up from germline, CDR1 is MNHNY and CDR2 is SVGAGI (reference sequence). With 6 bases clipped from V and 8 bases from J, the junction kept 5 bases outside the gene matches. CDR3 residues: CASRGQGADKQYF. The CDR3 DNA reads TGTGCCAGCAGGGGACAGGGGGCTGACAAGCAGTACTTC.

The chain uses TRBV5-5 and TRBJ2-7; 9 bases match TRBD1. The length of the CDR3 is 15 residues. V dropped 3 bases and J dropped 0; count of bases not matched to a gene: 4. Germline V gene sequence: CDR1 SGHKS, CDR2 YYEKEE (reference sequence). CDR3 DNA: TGTGCCAGCAGCTCGGGACAGGGAAGCTCCTACGAGCAGTACTTC. Translation: CASSSGQGSSYEQYF. The full variable domain, completed using reference TRBV5-5 and TRBJ2-7, is DAGVTQSPTHLIKTRGQQVTLRCSPISGHKSVSWYQQVLGQGPQFIFQYYEKEERGRGNFPDRFSARQFPNYSSELNVNALLLGDSALYLCASSSGQGSSYEQYFGPGTRLTVT.

This chain connects TRBV27 to TRBJ2-2; maybe TRBD1 (5 bases). Between the trimmed V and J ends, which lost 4 bases and 2 bases, there was a span of 14 bases. The germline gives CDR1 MNHEY, CDR2 SMNVEV (reference sequence). CDR3 length: 16 residues. This chain's CDR3 is CASSWGLRGNTGELFF. CDR3 sequence (DNA): TGTGCCAGCAGTTGGGGCCTGAGAGGAAACACCGGGGAGCTGTTTTTT.

V gene TRBV15 combines with J gene TRBJ2-7; possible D gene TRBD1, 5 bases. Deletions cut 0 bases from V and 5 bases from J, with 14 bases between. This CDR3 has 15 residues. Germline assignment: CDR1 LNHNV and CDR2 YYDKDF (reference sequence). The CDR3 bases are TGTGCCACCAGCAGAGATCAGGGCTCTAAGCACGAGCAGTACTTC. Its protein is CATSRDQGSKHEQYF.

J is TRBJ1-2 and V is TRBV6-5, with D perhaps TRBD1 (5 bases). Trimming took 2 bases from V and 8 from J, leaving 15 bases between them. The CDR3 is made up of 14 amino acids. In germline, CDR1 is MNHEY, CDR2 SVGAGI. The CDR3 nucleotides are TGTGCCAGCAGTTACCGGGATCACGGGGGAGGCTACACCTTC. Translated: CASSYRDHGGGYTF.

The gene calls are TRBV30 and TRBJ2-2, with D possibly TRBD1 on 8 matching bases. CDR1 and CDR2 from the germline V gene are GTSNPN and SVGIG (reference sequence). Between the trimmed V and J ends, which lost 2 bases and 3 bases, there was a span of 13 bases. There are 15 residues in the CDR3. CDR3 in DNA: TGTGCCTGGAGTACAGGGGGGGCGGACACCGGGGAGCTGTTTTTT. Translating gives CAWSTGGADTGELFF.

The gene calls are TRBV7-2 and TRBJ2-6; D is possibly TRBD2 (6 bases). Germline loops: CDR1 SGHTA, CDR2 FQGNSA. The CDR3 sequence is 13 residues long. Trimming pared 2 bases from V and 9 bases from J, leaving 8 bases between. CDR3 bases: TGTGCCAGCAGCTTACCGGGAGACAACGTCCTGACTTTC. Protein: CASSLPGDNVLTF.

This clone came up a few times. V and J are TRBV7-9 and TRBJ1-5, with D tentatively TRBD1 (6 bases). Trimming took off 4 bases at V and 5 bases at J, with 9 bases between the two ends. Germline CDR1 and CDR2: SEHNR and FQNEAQ (reference sequence). This CDR3 contains 13 residues. CDR3 in amino acids: CASSSQGDQPQHF. CDR3 in DNA: TGTGCCAGCAGCTCACAGGGAGATCAGCCCCAGCATTTT.

This chain joins TRBV19 and TRBJ2-3, with 9 nucleotides matching TRBD2. After removal of 0 bases from V and 8 bases from J, the junction contained 9 bases not matched to a gene. The germline V gene has CDR1 LNHDA and CDR2 SQIVND (reference sequence). This CDR3 spans 16 amino acids. CDR3 in DNA: TGTGCCAGTAGTATAGAAGTTAGCGGGAGTGCAGTTACGCAGTATTTT. Its translation is CASSIEVSGSAVTQYF.

The V and J genes are TRBV27 and TRBJ1-1, with no clear D. Trimming removed 3 bases at V and 8 bases at J, with 25 bases between. The CDR3 covers 17 residues. Germline lookup yields CDR1 MNHEY and CDR2 SMNVEV (reference sequence). The CDR3 sequence: CASSFISGPVLGSEAFF. DNA for the CDR3: TGTGCCAGCAGTTTTATATCTGGACCGGTACTTGGCTCCGAAGCTTTCTTT.

The DNA of the CDR3 is TGTGCCAGCAGTCGGGACAGCAATCAGCCCCAGCATTTT. Protein product: CASSRDSNQPQHF. The chain is built from TRBV6-5 and TRBJ1-5, with a possible D match to TRBD1 (5 bases). The CDR3 sequence is 13 residues long. V shed 5 bases and J shed 1 base, with 6 bases lying between them. Germline CDR1 MNHEY, CDR2 SVGAGI.